A single TCR beta chain is shown here with its context. The antigen is unknown. These data originate in a study of OX40 agonist ivuxolimab in advanced cancers. Study at large: Patients got intravenous ivuxolimab at 0.01 to 10 mg/kg every 2 weeks.

Study results and caveats: No antigen was identified for the clonally expanded peripheral T cells.

V lost 2 bases and J lost 7, with 16 bases in between. Looked up from germline, CDR1 is SGHNT and CDR2 is YYREEE (reference sequence). The CDR3 loop spans 15 amino acids. With autoimmune disease history or systemic immunosuppression, patients were excluded. The method was immunoSEQ multiplex PCR; TCRdb's version includes in-frame clones alone and lacks a portion of them. The sample carries some 83,000 clones, around nine tenths recorded once. The V gene is TRBV5-4, the J gene TRBJ2-1; no definite D call. The sequence came from an adult with an advanced solid tumor such as melanoma, head and neck, liver or kidney cancer. This material consisted of CD4+ or CD8+ T cells sorted from blood, taken in a trial of the OX40 agonist ivuxolimab. The CDR3: CASSFSVESRNEQFF. The CDR3 DNA follows: TGTGCCAGCAGCTTTAGTGTGGAGAGTAGGAATGAGCAGTTCTTC.